A selection of T cell receptor beta chains follows, all from one sample in a study of identical twins. Each CDR3 protein is one row after TCRdb ran MiXCR on the 5' RACE reads. Of some 1,700,000 distinct CDR3 sequences in the sample, more than 30% were seen once. The material sequenced was cord blood. The receptor source for this set is a newborn girl in good health. Both conserved end residues are part of each CDR3. A D gene is named only where the DNA matches it firmly. Clone size, where shown, is once, few, many, or a class for clones that have expanded.

V,J,size,D,DNA,CDR3
TRBV7-9,TRBJ1-5,.,.,TGTGCCAGCAGCTTAGGCTCCGGGACCCACCATTTCAGCAATCAGCCCCAGCATTTT,CASSLGSGTHHFSNQPQHF
TRBV28,TRBJ2-5,.,TRBD1,TGTGCCAGCGGAAGACAGGGGGCTGGCCAAGAGACCCAGTACTTC,CASGRQGAGQETQYF
TRBV24-1,TRBJ2-3,.,TRBD2,TGTGCCATCCTAGCGGGAGATTGGACAGATATGCAGTATTTT,CAILAGDWTDMQYF
TRBV6-2/TRBV6-3,TRBJ1-1,few,.,TGTGCCAGCAGTTACCCGGAGAACACTGAAGCTTTCTTT,CASSYPENTEAFF
TRBV5-1,TRBJ2-3,.,.,TGCGCCGGCAGCCCCCCGGAAGTTGGCACAGATACGCAGTATTTT,CAGSPPEVGTDTQYF
TRBV28,TRBJ2-4,.,TRBD2,TGTGCCAGCAGTCTATACCTGACAAGGACTAGCGGGCTAGCCAAAAACATTCAGTACTTC,CASSLYLTRTSGLAKNIQYF
TRBV4-2,TRBJ2-1,few,.,TGTGCCAGCAGCCAATCCCCCCATTGGTACCAAGAGACCCAGTTCTTC,CASSQSPHWYQETQFF
TRBV7-2,TRBJ2-1,.,.,TGTGCCAGCAGCTTAGCTAGTAGGGGGGGGGAAAAACAGTTCTTC,CASSLASRGGEKQFF
TRBV12-3/TRBV12-4,TRBJ2-2,once,.,TGTGCCAGCAGTTCTGGGGACCGCACCGGGGAGCTGTTTTTT,CASSSGDRTGELFF
TRBV19,TRBJ2-1,many,.,TGTGCCAGTAGTTCCACATCCTACAATGAGCAGTTCTTC,CASSSTSYNEQFF
TRBV9,TRBJ2-7,.,.,TGTGCCATCAGCGTAAGGGGGGCCTCCTACGAGCAGTACTTC,CAISVRGASYEQYF
TRBV6-1,TRBJ2-7,once,TRBD2,TGTGCCAGCAGATGGCGGGGGGGCTCCTACGAGCAGTACTTC,CASRWRGGSYEQYF
TRBV4-1,TRBJ2-2,.,.,TGCGCCAGCAGCCAAGATAATCGTCCTCCGAACACCGGGGAGCTGTTTTTT,CASSQDNRPPNTGELFF
TRBV6-6,TRBJ2-5,.,.,TGTGCCAGCAGTTACGAGGGGACGGAGACCCAGTACTTC,CASSYEGTETQYF
TRBV20-1,TRBJ2-1,.,TRBD1,TGCAGTGCTAGAGATCCGGACAGGGTAAATGAGCAGTTCTTC,CSARDPDRVNEQFF
TRBV7-9,TRBJ2-4,few,.,TGTGCCAGCAGCAATACAGGGCCCAAAAACATTCAGTACTTC,CASSNTGPKNIQYF
TRBV4-2,TRBJ2-3,.,TRBD2,TGTGCCAGCAGCCAAGAGGCGACTAGCGGGGGGAGCACAGATACGCAGTATTTT,CASSQEATSGGSTDTQYF
TRBV3-1,TRBJ2-7,.,.,TGTGCCAGCAGTTCCGACAGCTCCTACGAGCGGTACTTC,CASSSDSSYERYF
TRBV29-1,TRBJ2-3,few,TRBD1,TGCAGCGTTACTGAGGACAGGGGGCGGGGCACAGATACGCAGTATTTT,CSVTEDRGRGTDTQYF
TRBV29-1,TRBJ2-7,many,.,TGCAGCGTTGGAGGGAATGAGCAGTACTTC,CSVGGNEQYF
TRBV29-1,TRBJ2-7,once,TRBD2,TGCAGCGTCCGGATTAGCGGGGCCCACGAGCAGTACTTC,CSVRISGAHEQYF
TRBV24-1,TRBJ1-1,.,TRBD1,TGTGCCACCAGTGATTTGCCAGGGGGGAAGGTGAACACTGAAGCTTTCTTT,CATSDLPGGKVNTEAFF